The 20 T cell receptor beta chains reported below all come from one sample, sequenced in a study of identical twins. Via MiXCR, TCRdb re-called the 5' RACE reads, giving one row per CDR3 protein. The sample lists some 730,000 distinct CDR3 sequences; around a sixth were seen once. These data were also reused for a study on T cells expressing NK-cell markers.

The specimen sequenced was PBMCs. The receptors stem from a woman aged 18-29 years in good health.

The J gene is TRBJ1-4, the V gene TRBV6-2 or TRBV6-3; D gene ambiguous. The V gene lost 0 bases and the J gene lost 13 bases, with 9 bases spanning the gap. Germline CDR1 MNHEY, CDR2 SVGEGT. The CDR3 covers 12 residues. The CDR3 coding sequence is TGTGCCAGCAGTTACTCTCTCGGAGGACTGTTTTTT. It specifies CASSYSLGGLFF.

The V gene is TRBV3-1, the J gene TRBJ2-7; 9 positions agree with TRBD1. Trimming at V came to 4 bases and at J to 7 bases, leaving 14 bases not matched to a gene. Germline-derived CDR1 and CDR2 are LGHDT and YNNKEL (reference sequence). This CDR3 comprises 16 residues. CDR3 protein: CASSRSGTGFFGEQYF. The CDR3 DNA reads TGTGCCAGCAGCCGATCCGGGACAGGGTTCTTTGGGGAGCAGTACTTC.

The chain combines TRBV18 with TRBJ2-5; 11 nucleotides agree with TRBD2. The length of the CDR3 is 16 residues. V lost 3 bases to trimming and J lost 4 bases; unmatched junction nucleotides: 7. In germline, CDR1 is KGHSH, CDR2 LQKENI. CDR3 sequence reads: CASSPRTSGLGETQYF. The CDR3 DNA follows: TGTGCCAGCTCACCTCGGACTAGCGGGTTAGGAGAGACCCAGTACTTC.

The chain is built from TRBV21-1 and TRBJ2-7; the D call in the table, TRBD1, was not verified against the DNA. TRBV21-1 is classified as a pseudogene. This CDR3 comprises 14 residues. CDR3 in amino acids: CASSKRPPRVEQYF. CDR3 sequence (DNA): TGTGCCAGCAGCAAACGGCCCCCTAGAGTTGAGCAGTACTTC.

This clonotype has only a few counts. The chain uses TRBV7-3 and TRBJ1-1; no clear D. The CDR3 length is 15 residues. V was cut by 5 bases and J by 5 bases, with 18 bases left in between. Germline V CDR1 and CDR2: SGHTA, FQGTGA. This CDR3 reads CASSVSGGGRTEAFF. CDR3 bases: TGTGCCAGCAGCGTCTCAGGAGGCGGCCGGACTGAAGCTTTCTTT.

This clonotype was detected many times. The CDR3: CASSYLGGGAFF. The CDR3, as DNA: TGTGCCAGCAGTTACCTCGGAGGGGGAGCTTTCTTT. V is TRBV6-6 and J is TRBJ1-1; perhaps TRBD1 as D (6 bases). Trimming stripped 2 bases from V and 10 bases from J, with 11 bases between. CDR1 is MNHNY and CDR2 is SVGAGI in the germline V gene (reference sequence). The CDR3 covers 12 residues.

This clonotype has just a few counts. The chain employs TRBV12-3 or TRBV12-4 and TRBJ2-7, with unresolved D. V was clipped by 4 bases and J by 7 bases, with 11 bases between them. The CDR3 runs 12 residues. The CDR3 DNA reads TGTGCCAGCAGTTGGACCAAGAGTGAGCAGTACTTC. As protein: CASSWTKSEQYF.

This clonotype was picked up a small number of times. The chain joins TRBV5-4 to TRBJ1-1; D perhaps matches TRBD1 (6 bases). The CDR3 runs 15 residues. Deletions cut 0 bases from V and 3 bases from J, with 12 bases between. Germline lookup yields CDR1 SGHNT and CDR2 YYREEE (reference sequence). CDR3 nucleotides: TGTGCCAGCAGCTTGGCCCCGGGGGCGGACACTGAAGCTTTCTTT. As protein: CASSLAPGADTEAFF.

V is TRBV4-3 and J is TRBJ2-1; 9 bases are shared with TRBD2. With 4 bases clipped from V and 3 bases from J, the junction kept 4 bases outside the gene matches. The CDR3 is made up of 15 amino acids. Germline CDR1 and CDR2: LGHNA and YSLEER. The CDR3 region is CASSPTTSGYNEQFF. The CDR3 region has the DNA TGCGCCAGCAGCCCAACGACTAGCGGCTACAATGAGCAGTTCTTC.

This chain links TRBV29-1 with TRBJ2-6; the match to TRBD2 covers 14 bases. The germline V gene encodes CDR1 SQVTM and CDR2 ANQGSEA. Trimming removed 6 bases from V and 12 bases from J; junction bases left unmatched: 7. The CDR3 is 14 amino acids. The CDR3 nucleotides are TGCAGCGTCGTTCCTGGACTAGCGGGAGGCGTCCTGACTTTC. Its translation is CSVVPGLAGGVLTF.

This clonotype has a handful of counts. The CDR3 here is CASSLDSRAGETQYF. For the CDR3, the DNA is TGCGCCAGCAGCTTGGACTCCCGGGCCGGGGAGACCCAGTACTTC. V gene TRBV5-1 combines with J gene TRBJ2-5; D is uncertain. Germline lookup yields CDR1 SGHRS and CDR2 YFSETQ. The CDR3 runs 15 residues. V was trimmed by 0 bases and J by 5 bases, leaving 14 bases between them.

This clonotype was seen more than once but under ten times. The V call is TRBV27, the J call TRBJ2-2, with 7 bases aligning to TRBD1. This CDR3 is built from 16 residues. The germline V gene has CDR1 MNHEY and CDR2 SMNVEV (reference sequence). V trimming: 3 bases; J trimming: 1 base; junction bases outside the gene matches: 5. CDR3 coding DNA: TGTGCCAGCAGTTTTAGAGGACAGGTGAACACCGGGGAGCTGTTTTTT. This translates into CASSFRGQVNTGELFF.

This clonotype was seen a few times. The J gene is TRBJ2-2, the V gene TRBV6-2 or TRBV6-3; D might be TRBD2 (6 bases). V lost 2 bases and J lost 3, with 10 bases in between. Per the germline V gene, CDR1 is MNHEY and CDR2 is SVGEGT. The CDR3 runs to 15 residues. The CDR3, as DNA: TGTGCCAGCAGTTACCGAGGGACTTACACCGGGGAGCTGTTTTTT. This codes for CASSYRGTYTGELFF.

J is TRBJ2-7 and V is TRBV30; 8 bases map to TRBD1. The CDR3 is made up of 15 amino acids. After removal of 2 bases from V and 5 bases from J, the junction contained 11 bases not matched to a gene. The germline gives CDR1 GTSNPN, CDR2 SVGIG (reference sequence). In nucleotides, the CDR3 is TGTGCCTGGAGTACGGGGACAGGAGCCTTGGACGAGCAGTACTTC. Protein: CAWSTGTGALDEQYF.

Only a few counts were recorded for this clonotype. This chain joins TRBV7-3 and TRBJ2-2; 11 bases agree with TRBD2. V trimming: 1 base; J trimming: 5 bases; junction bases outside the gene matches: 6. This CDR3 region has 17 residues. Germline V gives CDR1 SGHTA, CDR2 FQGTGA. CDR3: CASSLRKTSGATGELFF. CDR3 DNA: TGTGCCAGCAGCTTAAGGAAGACTAGCGGGGCGACCGGGGAGCTGTTTTTT.

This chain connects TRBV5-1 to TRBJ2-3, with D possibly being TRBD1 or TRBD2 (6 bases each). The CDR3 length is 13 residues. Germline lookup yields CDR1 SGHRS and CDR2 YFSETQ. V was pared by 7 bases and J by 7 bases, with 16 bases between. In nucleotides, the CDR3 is TGCGCCAGCGGAGGGGGGCCGACCAATACGCAGTATTTT. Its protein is CASGGGPTNTQYF.

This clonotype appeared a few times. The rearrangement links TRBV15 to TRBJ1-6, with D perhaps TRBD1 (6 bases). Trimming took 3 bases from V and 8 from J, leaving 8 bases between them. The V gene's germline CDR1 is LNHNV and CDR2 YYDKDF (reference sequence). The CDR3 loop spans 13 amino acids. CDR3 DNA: TGTGCCACCAGCAGTGGACAGTATTCACCCCTCCACTTT. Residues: CATSSGQYSPLHF.

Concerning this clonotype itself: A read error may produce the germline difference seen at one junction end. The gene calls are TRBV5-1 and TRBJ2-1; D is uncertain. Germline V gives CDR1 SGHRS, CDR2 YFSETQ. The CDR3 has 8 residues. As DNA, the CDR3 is TGCGCCAGCAATGGGGTCTTATTC. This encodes CASNGVLF.

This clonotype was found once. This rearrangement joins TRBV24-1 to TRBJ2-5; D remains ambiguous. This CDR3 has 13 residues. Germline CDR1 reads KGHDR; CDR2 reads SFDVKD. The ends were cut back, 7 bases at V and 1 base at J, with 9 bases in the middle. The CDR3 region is CATSSQFQETQYF. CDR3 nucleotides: TGTGCCACCAGCTCCCAATTCCAAGAGACCCAGTACTTC.

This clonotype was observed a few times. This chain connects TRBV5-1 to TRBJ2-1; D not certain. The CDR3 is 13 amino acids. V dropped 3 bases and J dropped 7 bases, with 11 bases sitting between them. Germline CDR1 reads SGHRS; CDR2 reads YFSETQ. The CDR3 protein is CASSSTWENEQFF. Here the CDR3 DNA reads TGCGCCAGCAGCTCTACCTGGGAAAATGAGCAGTTCTTC.